This T cell receptor (beta chain) was observed in a study of tumor-infiltrating lymphocytes in primary liver carcinoma. Study overall: In every tissue type, samples returned a similar yield of roughly 3.5 to 8 million productive TCRbeta reads.

TCR beta cDNA came from approximately 490 ng total RNA, primed with a constant-region primer. Three nested multiplex PCR rounds, a slightly modified ARM-PCR method, built the TCR beta libraries. In the first two PCR rounds, TRBV1-TRBV30 forward primers were paired with a C-beta reverse primer, and each round lasted around 10 cycles. A single record per CDR3 protein comes from TCRdb applying MiXCR to the multiplex PCR reads. Of hundreds of thousands of distinct CDR3 sequences detected, roughly three fifths appear once; the ten largest clones hold over 15%. The length of the CDR3 is 15 residues. J lost 5 bases, V lost 7 bases, and 9 bases had no gene match. The V gene's germline CDR1 is SQVTM and CDR2 ANQGSEA. General observations from the study: Less overlap was seen in tumor-adjacent and tumor-blood pairs than in tumor region pairs. Because of bulk unsorted sampling, CD4+ and CD8+ repertoires were not subjected to comparison.

Comments on this clonotype: Its antigen is unknown. Being one base from a much bigger clone, this may be a read error.

Unsorted whole blood supplied the blood RNA, and germline DNA was isolated too. Chronic HBV infection was present in the patients, who were treatment-naive. This chain links TRBV29-1 with TRBJ2-5, with 14 bases aligning to TRBD2. This sequence was found in a woman in her twenties or thirties with primary liver carcinoma and hepatitis B virus infection. Material: peripheral blood. CDR3 amino acids: CSATVGTSGSETQYF. The CDR3 DNA reads TGCAGCGCCACGGTCGGGACTAGCGGGAGTGAGACCCAGTACTTC.